Below are 25 T cell receptor beta chains sequenced from a single sample in a study of cytomegalovirus exposure and HLA in healthy donors. Here immunoSEQ multiplex PCR was the method, and the copy in TCRdb shows in-frame clones only, minus some. The sample records about 98,000 clones, roughly 84% being singletons. Sequencing input: PBMCs. These receptors all come from a man between 18 and 35 years old in good health and CMV-seropositive.

The chain carries TRBV10-3 and TRBJ2-5; TRBD2 might be the D (5 bases). The CDR3 sequence is 14 residues long. Germline loops: CDR1 ENHRY, CDR2 SYGVKD. The V gene lost 4 bases and the J gene lost 0 bases, with 9 bases spanning the gap. The CDR3 here is CAISGFGDQETQYF. The CDR3 DNA reads TGTGCCATCAGTGGTTTCGGGGACCAAGAGACCCAGTACTTC.

The chain is built from TRBV6-6 and TRBJ2-7; 14 bases are shared with TRBD2. CDR1 MNHNY and CDR2 SVGAGI come from the germline V gene (reference sequence). Trimming cost V 6 bases and J 6 bases; bases outside gene matches: 7. The CDR3 length is 15 residues. The CDR3 DNA reads as TGTGCCAGCAGCACCCGGACTAGCGGGGGGAGCGAGCAGTACTTC. This sequence encodes CASSTRTSGGSEQYF.

The CDR3 region has the DNA TGTGCCAGCAGACCTAGCGGGGCGAACACCGGGGAGCTGTTTTTT. Translating gives CASRPSGANTGELFF. The gene calls are TRBV6-5 and TRBJ2-2; 9 bases match TRBD2. Germline CDR1 MNHEY, CDR2 SVGAGI. The CDR3 is 15 residues long. Trimming removed 6 bases from V and 0 bases from J; junction bases left unmatched: 2.

This chain joins TRBV7-9 and TRBJ2-3; TRBD2 agrees at 13 bases. V dropped 0 bases and J dropped 2; count of bases not matched to a gene: 5. CDR3 length: 18 amino acids. CDR1 is SEHNR, CDR2 FQNEAQ, per germline (reference sequence). As DNA, the CDR3 is TGTGCCAGCAGCTTAGCCCTCGGGACTAGCGGGAACACAGATACGCAGTATTTT. Translating it yields CASSLALGTSGNTDTQYF.

This chain's CDR3 is CASSLLNTEAFF. The CDR3, as DNA: TGTGCCAGCAGTCTCTTAAACACTGAAGCTTTCTTT. The J gene is TRBJ1-1, the V gene TRBV6-1; the D is unclear. Between the trimmed V and J ends, which lost 5 bases and 2 bases, there was a span of 6 bases. CDR1 and CDR2 (germline): MNHNS, SASEGT. CDR3 length: 12 residues.

This chain connects TRBV19 to TRBJ2-7; weak D call: TRBD2 (6 bases). The V and J ends lost 3 bases and 7 bases respectively, with 19 bases between them. Germline V gene sequence: CDR1 LNHDA, CDR2 SQIVND (reference sequence). This CDR3 contains 15 residues. For the CDR3, the DNA is TGTGCCAGTAGTATTGGGATCGGGGGAATCCAGGAGCAGTACTTC. It is translated as CASSIGIGGIQEQYF.

CDR3 DNA sequence: TGCGCCAGCAGCCAAGAAACAGGGGGGGACCAAGAGACCCAGTACTTC. This encodes CASSQETGGDQETQYF. This chain connects TRBV4-3 to TRBJ2-5; tentatively, D is TRBD1 (8 bases). There are 16 residues in the CDR3. Trimming left V 0 bases short and J 0 bases short, with 11 bases between. In germline, CDR1 is LGHNA, CDR2 YSLEER.

The count of this clone is one. The DNA for the CDR3 is TGTGCCAGCAGTCGCGACAGGGGCGATTACAATGAGCAGTTCTTC. It encodes CASSRDRGDYNEQFF. The chain combines TRBV6-5 with TRBJ2-1; 8 positions match TRBD1. CDR3 length: 15 amino acids. V shed 5 bases, J shed 4 bases, and the junction held 7 bases outside the gene matches. From germline, CDR1 is MNHEY and CDR2 SVGAGI.

V usage is TRBV6-1 and J usage is TRBJ2-3; D not certain. This CDR3 is 14 amino acids long. V lost 5 bases, J lost 5 bases, and 14 bases lay in between. CDR1 and CDR2 (germline): MNHNS, SASEGT. The CDR3 bases are TGTGCCAGCAGTACGCACCAGATGATAGATACGCAGTATTTT. Protein: CASSTHQMIDTQYF.

The chain links TRBV19 to TRBJ2-5; 9 bases fit TRBD1. Germline V gene data show CDR1 as LNHDA and CDR2 as SQIVND (reference sequence). This CDR3 spans 14 amino acids. The J segment lost 1 base and the V segment lost 5 bases, leaving 2 bases of the junction unmatched. The CDR3 reads CASSPGQGQETQYF. For the CDR3, the DNA is TGTGCCAGTAGTCCGGGACAGGGCCAAGAGACCCAGTACTTC.

This chain uses TRBV11-2 with TRBJ2-7; TRBD2 aligns across 8 bases. This CDR3 has 16 residues. With 5 bases clipped from V and 2 bases from J, the junction kept 11 bases outside the gene matches. Germline lookup yields CDR1 SGHAT and CDR2 FQNNGV. For the CDR3, the DNA is TGTGCCAGCAGCCCTGGGAGCAGCGGGAGACCCTACGAGCAGTACTTC. Its translation: CASSPGSSGRPYEQYF.

The genes are TRBV18 and TRBJ2-7, with 7 nucleotides matching TRBD1. V shed 1 base and J 6 bases; nucleotides not matched to a gene: 9. Germline assignment: CDR1 KGHSH and CDR2 LQKENI. CDR3 length equals 15 residues. The CDR3 here is CASSPRPTGAREQYF. In DNA, the CDR3 is TGTGCCAGCTCACCACGCCCCACAGGGGCTCGCGAGCAGTACTTC. The full variable domain, rest sourced from reference TRBV18 and TRBJ2-7, is NAGVMQNPRHLVRRRGQEARLRCSPMKGHSHVYWYRQLPEEGLKFMVYLQKENIIDESGMPKERFSAEFPKEGPSILRIQQVVRGDSAAYFCASSPRPTGAREQYFGPGTRLTVT.

The chain uses TRBV29-1 and TRBJ2-1; tentatively, D is TRBD2 (5 bases). Trimming stripped 4 bases from V and 0 bases from J, with 13 bases between. CDR1 and CDR2 (germline): SQVTM, ANQGSEA. The CDR3 loop spans 15 amino acids. In DNA form, the CDR3 reads TGCAGCGTTGCGGCGGGCCCGAGCTCCTACAATGAGCAGTTCTTC. Its translation: CSVAAGPSSYNEQFF.

DNA of the CDR3: TGCGCCAGCAGCTTGGGGTCCGCTCAGGGGGCCTACAATGAGCAGTTCTTC. Residues: CASSLGSAQGAYNEQFF. The genes are TRBV5-1 and TRBJ2-1, with 7 bases fitting TRBD1. J gave up 2 bases and V 0 bases, and 8 bases lay outside the gene matches. Germline V gene lookup returns CDR1 SGHRS and CDR2 YFSETQ. This CDR3 has 17 residues.

V is TRBV10-3 and J is TRBJ1-4; TRBD1 agrees at 8 bases. The J segment lost 6 bases and the V segment lost 7 bases, leaving 7 bases of the junction unmatched. Germline CDR1 reads ENHRY; CDR2 reads SYGVKD. The CDR3 extends over 14 amino acids. The CDR3 DNA is TGTGCCATCAATTCCGGGACAGGCGATGAAAAACTGTTTTTT. Translated, it gives CAINSGTGDEKLFF.

The CDR3 region is CASSFYRVGLTSGNTIYF. Written as DNA, the CDR3 is TGTGCCAGCAGCTTTTATAGAGTGGGGCTCACCTCTGGAAACACCATATATTTT. V gene TRBV7-2 combines with J gene TRBJ1-3; the D gene is possibly TRBD1 (5 bases). There are 18 residues in the CDR3. Germline assignment: CDR1 SGHTA and CDR2 FQGNSA. V lost 3 bases and J 0 bases, leaving 18 bases between the germline ends. The whole variable domain, remainder taken from reference TRBV7-2 and TRBJ1-3, is GAGVSQSPSNKVTEKGKDVELRCDPISGHTALYWYRQSLGQGLEFLIYFQGNSAPDKSGLPSDRFSAERTGGSVSTLTIQRTQQEDSAVYLCASSFYRVGLTSGNTIYFGEGSWLTVV.

The chain couples TRBV7-2 to TRBJ2-3; 7 bases align to TRBD2. CDR1 and CDR2 from the germline V gene are SGHTA and FQGNSA. Trimming at V came to 6 bases and at J to 4 bases, leaving 7 bases not matched to a gene. The CDR3 loop spans 14 amino acids. DNA of the CDR3: TGTGCCAGCAGTCCGGGGGGAGAAGCAGATACGCAGTATTTT. This translates into CASSPGGEADTQYF. Filled out from reference TRBV7-2 and TRBJ2-3, the complete variable domain reads GAGVSQSPSNKVTEKGKDVELRCDPISGHTALYWYRQSLGQGLEFLIYFQGNSAPDKSGLPSDRFSAERTGGSVSTLTIQRTQQEDSAVYLCASSPGGEADTQYFGPGTRLTVL.

This chain joins TRBV19 and TRBJ1-5; D perhaps matches TRBD1 (6 bases). The CDR3 loop spans 16 amino acids. The germline V gene has CDR1 LNHDA and CDR2 SQIVND (reference sequence). Deletions cut 6 bases from V and 5 bases from J, with 20 bases between. CDR3 in amino acids: CASRIGGARIDQPQHF. The CDR3 bases are TGTGCCAGTAGAATTGGGGGGGCGAGGATTGATCAGCCCCAGCATTTT.

V gene TRBV6-6 combines with J gene TRBJ2-7; 11 nucleotides agree with TRBD1. CDR1 MNHNY and CDR2 SVGAGI come from the germline V gene (reference sequence). V shed 4 bases and J 6 bases; nucleotides not matched to a gene: 8. The CDR3 has 15 amino acids. CDR3 amino acids: CASSFSDRGPIEQYF. The CDR3 coding sequence is TGTGCCAGCAGTTTCTCGGACAGGGGGCCGATCGAGCAGTACTTC.

This clone occurred a few times. The chain combines TRBV7-2 with TRBJ2-5, with 11 bases aligning to TRBD2. V shed 2 bases, J shed 1 base, and the junction held 6 bases outside the gene matches. CDR1 and CDR2 from the germline V gene are SGHTA and FQGNSA. The CDR3 length is 17 residues. The CDR3 DNA follows: TGTGCCAGCAGCTTATTCCCTAGCGGGGGGTCCCAAGAGACCCAGTACTTC. Its protein product is CASSLFPSGGSQETQYF.

This chain joins TRBV19 and TRBJ2-2; 9 positions match TRBD1. The germline V gene has CDR1 LNHDA and CDR2 SQIVND (reference sequence). V was clipped by 8 bases and J by 2 bases; unmatched bases: 3. CDR3 length equals 14 residues. This CDR3 reads CASRTGANTGELFF. The CDR3 DNA follows: TGTGCCAGTCGGACAGGGGCCAACACCGGGGAGCTGTTTTTT.

V gene TRBV13 combines with J gene TRBJ2-3; 9 bases agree with TRBD2. Germline CDR1 is PRHDT and CDR2 is FYEKMQ (reference sequence). J gave up 4 bases and V 5 bases, and 7 bases lay outside the gene matches. The CDR3 loop spans 15 amino acids. Here the CDR3 reads CASSEGRGGSDTQYF. Written as DNA, the CDR3 is TGTGCCAGCAGCGAGGGGCGGGGGGGGTCAGATACGCAGTATTTT.

The CDR3 DNA reads TGTGCCAGTAAGTATTCAACAGGGGGCACTGAAGCTTTCTTT. Protein: CASKYSTGGTEAFF. The rearrangement uses TRBV19 and TRBJ1-1; 8 bases are shared with TRBD1. The CDR3 has 14 amino acids. V shed 7 bases and J 4 bases; nucleotides not matched to a gene: 8. Germline values: CDR1 LNHDA, CDR2 SQIVND (reference sequence).

The CDR3 DNA reads TGCAGCCCAAGCAGCGGGAGTGGTAGTGAGCAGTTCTTC. Translating it yields CSPSSGSGSEQFF. The V gene is TRBV29-1, the J gene TRBJ2-1; 8 nucleotides align to TRBD2. Germline CDR1 reads SQVTM; CDR2 reads ANQGSEA. J was trimmed by 9 bases and V by 8 bases; bases with no gene match: 12. The CDR3 is made up of 13 amino acids.

This clone occurred once. The chain is built from TRBV4-2 and TRBJ2-6; 8 bases match TRBD1. With V trimmed by 2 bases and J by 0 bases, 3 bases remained unmatched. The germline V gene has CDR1 LGHNA and CDR2 YNFKEQ. The CDR3 runs 17 residues. CDR3 sequence (DNA): TGTGCCAGCAGCCAACGAGGGACAGGCTCTGGGGCCAACGTCCTGACTTTC. This encodes CASSQRGTGSGANVLTF.